There are a few counts of the clone carrying this T cell receptor beta chain. What it binds is not known. Stated time point: blood 4 weeks post-SBRT, at nephrectomy. Treatment described: 15 Gy SBRT to primary tumor, nephrectomy 4 weeks later. The data were taken from a study of radiation and T cells in renal cell carcinoma. Whole-study findings and limits: Pretreatment tumor biopsies were lacking, so baseline clonotypes are unknown.

Sequenced by immunoSEQ multiplex PCR; TCRdb stores in-frame clones only, minus some. The top ten hold 6.5% to 7.5% of the sample, which has 60,000 or so clones, approximately 80% seen once. Germline V gives CDR1 MNHEY, CDR2 SMNVEV (reference sequence). After removal of 3 bases from V and 5 bases from J, the junction contained 1 base not matched to a gene. This CDR3 spans 13 amino acids. J is TRBJ2-1 and V is TRBV27, with 7 bases lining up with TRBD2. The input for sequencing was blood, taken from a patient whose treatment included radiotherapy and nephrectomy. This clonotype originated in a man between 60 and 70 years old with renal cell carcinoma. CDR3 in DNA: TGTGCCAGCAGTTTCGCGGGGGACAATGAGCAGTTCTTC. Its translation: CASSFAGDNEQFF.